This TCR beta chain appears in the sequencing data of a study of T cell repertoires in cytomegalovirus infection. Germline lookup yields CDR1 DFQATT and CDR2 SNEGSKA (reference sequence). This CDR3 region has 16 residues. The J segment lost 4 bases and the V segment lost 0 bases, leaving 8 bases of the junction unmatched. This clonotype was observed once. TCRdb reprocessed the reads via MiXCR and lists one record per CDR3 protein. The sample contains a few hundred thousand distinct CDR3 sequences, about 18% of which appear only once. The chain carries TRBV20-1 and TRBJ2-1; 8 nucleotides line up with TRBD2. The source of this sequence is a human donor in good health (CMV status not recorded). Some clones in this sample may be carry-over from other donors' samples. Sequenced sample: CD8+ T cells from PBMCs. In nucleotides, the CDR3 is TGCAGTGCTAGAGATCTTGCGGGGGGATCATACAATGAGCAGTTCTTC. This encodes CSARDLAGGSYNEQFF.